One and the same sample provided the 27 T cell receptor beta chains below, sequenced in a study of control samples from healthy donors and cancer patients. This table comes from immunoSEQ multiplex PCR, and its TCRdb copy is limited to in-frame clones, with some not included. Among roughly 29,000 clones listed, 70% to 80% were seen once. Sequencing used PBMCs. Source of these receptors: a man in his sixties with head and neck cancer.

The rearrangement joins TRBV6-5 to TRBJ1-2; 9 bases agree with TRBD1. Germline-derived CDR1 and CDR2 are MNHEY and SVGAGI. With V trimmed by 6 bases and J by 2 bases, 4 bases remained unmatched. The CDR3 consists of 14 residues. CDR3 sequence reads: CASRKTGGNYGYTF. The DNA for the CDR3 is TGTGCCAGCAGAAAGACAGGGGGGAACTATGGCTACACCTTC.

This clone was recorded once. V and J are TRBV12-5 and TRBJ1-1, with D uncertain. The germline gives CDR1 LGHNT, CDR2 FRNRAP. V lost 0 bases and J lost 11, with 13 bases in between. This CDR3 has 13 residues. DNA of the CDR3: TGTGCTAGTGGTTTGGTACGAGCCCACGCGGCTTTCTTT. Protein: CASGLVRAHAAFF.

The rearrangement links TRBV5-6 to TRBJ1-2, with 7 nucleotides matching TRBD1. The germline gives CDR1 SGHDT, CDR2 YYEEEE. J gave up 4 bases and V 4 bases, and 4 bases lay outside the gene matches. CDR3 length equals 13 residues. DNA of the CDR3: TGTGCCAGCAGCCCGGACAGGTTCTATGGCTACACCTTC. Its protein is CASSPDRFYGYTF.

This sequence joins TRBV5-1 and TRBJ2-6; no firm D call. The germline V and J ends were trimmed by 0 bases and 0 bases, with 4 bases remaining between them. This CDR3 is built from 15 residues. Germline lookup yields CDR1 SGHRS and CDR2 YFSETQ. CDR3 sequence: CASSLGASGANVLTF. The CDR3 DNA sequence: TGCGCCAGCAGCTTGGGTGCCTCTGGGGCCAACGTCCTGACTTTC.

The chain has TRBV7-3 and TRBJ2-2; TRBD1 aligns across 7 bases. Unmatched junction bases numbered 10, after V lost 4 bases and J lost 5 bases. This CDR3 region has 16 residues. The germline V gene encodes CDR1 SGHTA and CDR2 FQGTGA. The chain's CDR3 is CASSSEGGLGTGELFF. CDR3 bases: TGTGCCAGCAGCTCCGAAGGGGGCTTGGGTACCGGGGAGCTGTTTTTT. Full variable domain (outside the CDR3, taken from reference TRBV7-3 and TRBJ2-2): GAGVSQTPSNKVTEKGKYVELRCDPISGHTALYWYRQSLGQGPEFLIYFQGTGAADDSGLPNDRFFAVRPEGSVSTLKIQRTERGDSAVYLCASSSEGGLGTGELFFGEGSRLTVL.

The chain uses TRBV6-5 and TRBJ1-2; D gene unclear. V gave up 6 bases and J gave up 6 bases, with 14 bases separating them. Germline assignment: CDR1 MNHEY and CDR2 SVGAGI. The CDR3 runs to 13 residues. CDR3 in amino acids: CASSARGEDGYTF. The DNA for the CDR3 is TGTGCCAGCAGCGCTCGGGGTGAGGATGGCTACACCTTC.

This sequence joins TRBV12-5 and TRBJ1-4; perhaps TRBD1 as D (5 bases). Germline V gene sequence: CDR1 LGHNT, CDR2 FRNRAP. With 6 bases removed from V and 5 bases from J, the gap between germline ends came to 16 bases. The length of the CDR3 is 15 residues. CDR3 loop: CASGRNGGLNEKLFF. In nucleotides, the CDR3 is TGTGCTAGTGGCCGTAACGGGGGTCTCAATGAAAAACTGTTTTTT.

This chain links TRBV11-3 with TRBJ2-2, with D uncertain. Germline V gene data show CDR1 as SGHNT and CDR2 as YENEEA. The CDR3 totals 13 residues. Trimming removed 5 bases at V and 4 bases at J, with 8 bases between. For the CDR3, the DNA is TGTGCCAGCAGCCTCATGGTCACCGGGGAGCTGTTTTTT. Protein product: CASSLMVTGELFF. The full variable domain, its missing parts supplied by reference TRBV11-3 and TRBJ2-2, is EAGVVQSPRYKIIEKKQPVAFWCNPISGHNTLYWYLQNLGQGPELLIRYENEEAVDDSQLPKDRFSAERLKGVDSTLKIQPAELGDSAVYLCASSLMVTGELFFGEGSRLTVL.

The J gene is TRBJ1-4, the V gene TRBV2; 10 positions match TRBD1. The CDR3 contains 13 residues. CDR1 and CDR2 (germline): SNHLY, FYNNEI. V dropped 7 bases and J dropped 6; count of bases not matched to a gene: 2. For the CDR3, the DNA is TGTGCCAGCACTGGACAGGGGGATGAAAAACTGTTTTTT. Its protein is CASTGQGDEKLFF.

This sequence joins TRBV29-1 and TRBJ1-1; D is perhaps TRBD1 (5 bases). From germline, CDR1 is SQVTM and CDR2 ANQGSEA. The V gene lost 0 bases and the J gene lost 4 bases, with 12 bases spanning the gap. This CDR3 comprises 14 residues. The CDR3 DNA follows: TGCAGCGTTGAAGATACGGGGCGCGGCACTGAAGCTTTCTTT. It codes for CSVEDTGRGTEAFF.

The genes are TRBV6-6 and TRBJ1-1; D is unclear. The CDR3 has 16 residues. Trimming cost V 5 bases and J 1 base, with 17 bases left between them. The V gene's germline CDR1 is MNHNY and CDR2 SVGAGI (reference sequence). This chain's CDR3 is CASSPPGGERNTEAFF. In DNA form, the CDR3 reads TGTGCCAGCAGTCCGCCTGGTGGGGAGCGGAACACTGAAGCTTTCTTT.

This chain connects TRBV2 to TRBJ1-5, with no clear D. The V gene lost 2 bases and the J gene lost 0 bases, with 8 bases spanning the gap. This CDR3 has 15 residues. Germline values: CDR1 SNHLY, CDR2 FYNNEI. The CDR3 protein is CASSERSGSNQPQHF. The DNA of the CDR3 is TGTGCCAGCAGTGAAAGGTCAGGTAGCAATCAGCCCCAGCATTTT. The full variable domain, its missing parts supplied by reference TRBV2 and TRBJ1-5, is EPEVTQTPSHQVTQMGQEVILRCVPISNHLYFYWYRQILGQKVEFLVSFYNNEISEKSEIFDDQFSVERPDGSNFTLKIRSTKLEDSAMYFCASSERSGSNQPQHFGDGTRLSIL.

The rearrangement uses TRBV10-1 and TRBJ2-5, with D uncertain. Germline V gene sequence: CDR1 WNHNN, CDR2 SYGVQD (reference sequence). The CDR3 has 15 residues. V was pared by 7 bases and J by 4 bases, with 19 bases between. For the CDR3, the DNA is TGCGCCAGCAAGTCGCGGATCTCCCAGATAGAGACCCAGTACTTC. This encodes CASKSRISQIETQYF.

This chain joins TRBV7-9 and TRBJ2-3; possibly TRBD1 for D (6 bases). Trimming removed 6 bases from V and 2 bases from J, with 15 bases in between. Germline-derived CDR1 and CDR2 are SEHNR and FQNEAQ (reference sequence). This CDR3 comprises 15 residues. The chain's CDR3 is CASSYQQGDTDTQYF. The CDR3 DNA is TGTGCCAGCAGTTACCAACAGGGTGACACAGATACGCAGTATTTT. The whole variable domain, filled in from reference TRBV7-9 and TRBJ2-3, reads DTGVSQNPRHKITKRGQNVTFRCDPISEHNRLYWYRQTLGQGPEFLTYFQNEAQLEKSRLLSDRFSAERPKGSFSTLEIQRTEQGDSAMYLCASSYQQGDTDTQYFGPGTRLTVL.

This clone appeared once. The CDR3 coding sequence is TGTGCCAGCAGTGAACACAGGGGGCGGCAGTTCTTC. Its protein product is CASSEHRGRQFF. The V gene is TRBV6-4, the J gene TRBJ2-1, with TRBD1 matching over 9 bases. The CDR3 loop spans 12 amino acids. V trimming: 3 bases; J trimming: 12 bases; junction bases outside the gene matches: 3. Germline V gives CDR1 MRHNA, CDR2 SNTAGT.

V and J are TRBV4-1 and TRBJ1-5; no firm D call. Germline V lookup: CDR1 MGHRA, CDR2 YSYEKL. The CDR3 extends over 16 amino acids. Trimming removed 2 bases at V and 1 base at J, with 12 bases between. CDR3 sequence reads: CASSQSESMSNQPQHF. CDR3 sequence (DNA): TGCGCCAGCAGCCAATCCGAGTCTATGAGCAATCAGCCCCAGCATTTT.

This clone was seen a few times. V gene TRBV30 combines with J gene TRBJ2-7, with D maybe TRBD1 (5 bases). The CDR3 covers 12 residues. Germline lookup yields CDR1 GTSNPN and CDR2 SVGIG (reference sequence). Trimming removed 3 bases from V and 2 bases from J, with 8 bases in between. The CDR3 reads CAWRLTAYEQYF. The CDR3, as DNA: TGTGCCTGGAGACTGACAGCCTACGAGCAGTACTTC. Full variable domain (missing parts from reference TRBV30 and TRBJ2-7): SQTIHQWPATLVQPVGSPLSLECTVEGTSNPNLYWYRQAAGRGLQLLFYSVGIGQISSEVPQNLSASRPQDRQFILSSKKLLLSDSGFYLCAWRLTAYEQYFGPGTRLTVT.

The table lists this clone with a few counts. The chain joins TRBV18 to TRBJ1-1; D is unclear. The CDR3 has 14 residues. Germline CDR1 KGHSH, CDR2 LQKENI. V was pared by 6 bases and J by 1 base, with 12 bases between. The CDR3 DNA reads as TGTGCCAGCTCGCGGACCGAGGGGAACACTGAAGCTTTCTTT. Protein sequence: CASSRTEGNTEAFF.

The rearrangement joins TRBV10-3 to TRBJ1-5; D is unresolved. This CDR3 spans 15 amino acids. V lost 1 base and J 0 bases, leaving 7 bases between the germline ends. Germline CDR1 and CDR2: ENHRY and SYGVKD. The CDR3 bases are TGTGCCATCAGTGAGTGGGATGATAGCAATCAGCCCCAGCATTTT. It translates to CAISEWDDSNQPQHF.

This clone ranks as medium-sized (0.01 to 0.1%). This chain joins TRBV7-9 and TRBJ1-2; D perhaps matches TRBD1 (6 bases). Germline V gives CDR1 SEHNR, CDR2 FQNEAQ (reference sequence). Trimming pared 5 bases from V and 5 bases from J, leaving 15 bases between. The CDR3 length is 14 residues. For the CDR3, the DNA is TGTGCCAGCAGCCGGGGGCAGGGGCCTTATGGCTACACCTTC. Protein product: CASSRGQGPYGYTF.

In DNA form, the CDR3 reads TGTGCCAGCAGCGTAGACAGGGTGGGAGAGCAGTACTTC. Its protein product is CASSVDRVGEQYF. The chain combines TRBV9 with TRBJ2-7; D is possibly TRBD1 (6 bases). The CDR3 covers 13 residues. Germline V gives CDR1 SGDLS, CDR2 YYNGEE. V gave up 0 bases and J gave up 7 bases, with 11 bases separating them.

The genes are TRBV11-2 and TRBJ2-5; TRBD2 is a possible D gene (5 bases). V was pared by 1 base and J by 4 bases, with 7 bases between. The CDR3 sequence is 13 residues long. The germline gives CDR1 SGHAT, CDR2 FQNNGV. CDR3 loop: CASSLGAGETQYF. For the CDR3, the DNA is TGTGCCAGCAGCTTAGGGGCGGGAGAGACCCAGTACTTC.

This chain uses TRBV19 with TRBJ2-7, with 8 bases identical to TRBD1. V trimming: 4 bases; J trimming: 4 bases; junction bases outside the gene matches: 3. Germline CDR1 is LNHDA and CDR2 is SQIVND (reference sequence). The CDR3 runs 13 residues. CDR3 coding DNA: TGTGCCAGTAGTAGGGACAGGAAATACGAGCAGTACTTC. Translated: CASSRDRKYEQYF.

In the case of this clone: Germline and junction disagree at one end, which may indicate a read error. The CDR3 region has the DNA TGTGCCAGCAGTGAAGACAGGGGGAATGGAAAACTGTTTTTT. Translated, it gives CASSEDRGNGKLFF. The chain has TRBV6-4 and TRBJ1-4; 9 bases map to TRBD1. The germline V gene encodes CDR1 MRHNA and CDR2 SNTAGT. This CDR3 region has 14 residues.

V is TRBV3-1 (or the pseudogene TRBV3-2) and J is TRBJ2-1; 7 bases are a match to TRBD2. V gave up 0 bases and J gave up 6 bases; unmatched junction bases: 8. This CDR3 is 16 amino acids long. CDR1 LGHDT and CDR2 YNNKEL come from the germline V gene (reference sequence). The CDR3 spells CASSQERLAAPNEQFF. CDR3 in DNA: TGTGCCAGCAGCCAAGAACGGCTAGCGGCACCCAATGAGCAGTTCTTC.

This chain connects TRBV7-2 to TRBJ1-1, with D maybe TRBD1 (5 bases). Trimming shortened V by 3 bases and J by 6 bases, and 17 bases separated the two germline ends. Germline V gene data show CDR1 as SGHTA and CDR2 as FQGNSA. The CDR3 sequence is 15 residues long. CDR3 sequence reads: CASSFSGRKDAEAFF. The CDR3 nucleotides read TGTGCCAGCAGCTTTTCGGGACGGAAAGACGCTGAAGCTTTCTTT.

This clone was counted a single time. The rearrangement joins TRBV11-1 to TRBJ2-4; TRBD1 aligns across 7 bases. Germline CDR1 SGHAT, CDR2 FQDESV (reference sequence). After removal of 5 bases from V and 0 bases from J, the junction contained 7 bases not matched to a gene. The CDR3 has 16 residues. CDR3 protein: CASSRGTVLAKNIQYF. The CDR3 DNA reads as TGTGCCAGCAGCCGAGGGACAGTACTAGCCAAAAACATTCAGTACTTC. Full variable domain (missing parts from reference TRBV11-1 and TRBJ2-4): EAEVAQSPRYKITEKSQAVAFWCDPISGHATLYWYRQILGQGPELLVQFQDESVVDDSQLPKDRFSAERLKGVDSTLKIQPAELGDSAMYLCASSRGTVLAKNIQYFGAGTRLSVL.